The clone carrying this T cell receptor (beta chain) was counted ten times or more. This record comes from a study of tumor-infiltrating lymphocytes in oesophageal squamous cell carcinoma. TCRdb re-analysed the PCR reads in MiXCR, keeping a single row per CDR3 protein. Counted here are around 19,000 distinct CDR3 sequences, around 50% occurring once; the ten biggest clones make up less than 45%. The V gene's germline CDR1 is KGHDR and CDR2 SFDVKD. This CDR3 has 13 residues. Deletions cut 7 bases from V and 8 bases from J, with 14 bases between. This TCR derives from a female donor with esophageal squamous cell carcinoma. V usage is TRBV24-1 and J usage is TRBJ2-1; D is perhaps TRBD1 or TRBD2 (5 bases each). What was sequenced was normal esophageal tissue next to the tumor. For the CDR3, the DNA is TGTGCCACCAGGAAGGGAGCCAGGGATGAGCAGTTCTTC. Protein sequence: CATRKGARDEQFF.